These T cell receptor beta chains were read from a single sample in a study of T-cell memory formation after mild COVID-19. From the 5' RACE reads, TCRdb called clonotypes with MiXCR, one entry per CDR3 protein. Of fewer than 450,000 distinct CDR3 sequences in the sample, around 20% are singletons; the top ten hold about 12%. The sequenced sample consisted of PBMCs or a T cell subset sorted from them (not recorded which). The receptors originated from an adult woman who had mild COVID-19 (a few samples of this study predate the infection). Cell type and time point are not known. Each CDR3 is given with its conserved first and last residue. Fields, in order: clone size, J gene, D gene, V gene, CDR3 DNA, CDR3 protein. D genes are given only for firm matches. Only part of the rows carry a size: once, few, many, or a class if the clone is expanded.

. | TRBJ1-1 | . | TRBV29-1 | TGCAGCGTTCCATACCTAGGGGGGAACACTGAAGCTTTCTTT | CSVPYLGGNTEAFF
few | TRBJ1-1 | . | TRBV3-1 | TGTGCCAGCAGCCAAATCCCGGGCACTGAAGCTTTCTTT | CASSQIPGTEAFF
. | TRBJ1-1 | . | TRBV20-1 | TGCAGTGCTAGAGATTCGTCGTCCCTTGGAGCTTTCTTT | CSARDSSSLGAFF
few | TRBJ2-7 | TRBD1 | TRBV3-1 | TGTGCCAGCAGCCAGGGACAGTACTACGAGCTGTACTTC | CASSQGQYYELYF
. | TRBJ2-7 | TRBD1 | TRBV6-2/TRBV6-3 | TGTGCCAGCAGCCGTACGACAGGGGGCTACGAGCAGTACTTC | CASSRTTGGYEQYF
few | TRBJ1-2 | . | TRBV4-1 | TGCGCCAGCAGCCGAGCTGGGACACCTCTTAACTATGGCTACACCTTC | CASSRAGTPLNYGYTF
. | TRBJ2-3 | TRBD2 | TRBV24-1 | TGTGCCACCAGTGATTCTCTCCTGGCGGGAGGTTACTCAGATACGCAGTATTTT | CATSDSLLAGGYSDTQYF
. | TRBJ2-2 | . | TRBV9 | TGTGCCAGCAGCGTTTCCAAGGACAGACCAACCACGAACACCGGGGAGCTGTTTTTT | CASSVSKDRPTTNTGELFF
few | TRBJ2-5 | . | TRBV12-3/TRBV12-4 | TGTGCCAGCAGTTCGCGGCAGGTCTTTGAGGAGACCCAGTACTTC | CASSSRQVFEETQYF
many | TRBJ2-1 | TRBD2 | TRBV20-1 | TGCAGTGCTACCTTAGGGCTAGCGGGGAACAATGAGCAGTTCTTC | CSATLGLAGNNEQFF
few | TRBJ2-3 | . | TRBV5-1 | TGCGCCAGCAGCCGTCGGAGCGGAACAGATACGCAGTATTTT | CASSRRSGTDTQYF
few | TRBJ2-6 | . | TRBV19 | TGTGCCAGTAGGGCGCGATTAGGGACTGCAGCCGAGGCTGGGGCCAACGTCCTGACTTTC | CASRARLGTAAEAGANVLTF
many | TRBJ2-5 | . | TRBV18 | TGTGCCAGCTCACCCCAGCCCCAAGAGACCCAGTACTTC | CASSPQPQETQYF
. | TRBJ2-2 | . | TRBV5-1 | TGCGCCAGCAGCTTGCAGCGCCAAAGCACCGGGGAGCTGTTTTTT | CASSLQRQSTGELFF
. | TRBJ2-7 | TRBD1 | TRBV4-2 | TGTGCCAGCAGCCAAGACTACAGGGGACAGAGGAACGAGCAGTACTTC | CASSQDYRGQRNEQYF
few | TRBJ2-2 | . | TRBV3-1 | TGTGCCAGCAGCCAAGGGGAGAGGAACACCGGGGAGCTGTTTTTT | CASSQGERNTGELFF
many | TRBJ2-3 | TRBD2 | TRBV27 | TGTGCCAGCAGTGCTAGCGGGGGGCGTGGCACAGATACGCAGTATTTT | CASSASGGRGTDTQYF
. | TRBJ1-2 | TRBD1 | TRBV6-5 | TGTGCCAGCAGGCTAACCCCACGGACAGGGGGCTTCTATGGCTACACCTTC | CASRLTPRTGGFYGYTF
. | TRBJ1-1 | . | TRBV4-1 | TGCGCCAGCAGCCAACCCTCGGAGCTGAACACTGAAGCTTTCTTT | CASSQPSELNTEAFF
. | TRBJ2-3 | . | TRBV11-2 | TGTGCCAGCAGTTTGATCGAGCGGGCTCCCCCCACAGATACGCAGTATTTT | CASSLIERAPPTDTQYF
few | TRBJ1-1 | TRBD1 | TRBV29-1 | TGCAGCGCAGGACAGGGTGTGAGCACTGAAGCTTTCTTT | CSAGQGVSTEAFF
. | TRBJ1-2 | . | TRBV6-2/TRBV6-3 | TGTGCCAGCAGTTACTCGATCCATGAGGGTAGCTATGGCTACACCTTC | CASSYSIHEGSYGYTF
few | TRBJ1-2 | . | TRBV2 | TGTGCCAGCAAGCCTTCGGACTATGGCTACACCTTC | CASKPSDYGYTF
. | TRBJ2-7 | . | TRBV5-6 | TGTGCCAGCAGCTCCCTCCCAGGGGAGGCCTCCTACGAGCAGTACTTC | CASSSLPGEASYEQYF
few | TRBJ1-5 | . | TRBV12-3/TRBV12-4 | TGTGCCAGCAGTTCGATATCTCAGCCCCAGCATTTT | CASSSISQPQHF